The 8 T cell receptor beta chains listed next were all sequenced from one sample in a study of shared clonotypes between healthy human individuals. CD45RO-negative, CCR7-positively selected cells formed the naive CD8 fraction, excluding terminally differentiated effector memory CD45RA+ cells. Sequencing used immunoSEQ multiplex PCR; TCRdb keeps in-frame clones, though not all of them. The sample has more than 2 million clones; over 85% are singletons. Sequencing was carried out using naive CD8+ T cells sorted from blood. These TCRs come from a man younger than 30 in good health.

CDR3 protein: CASGDRPLHF. The CDR3 nucleotides are TGTGCCAGCGGAGACAGACCCCTCCACTTT. The J gene is TRBJ1-6, the V gene TRBV2; tentative D call: TRBD1 (5 bases). Germline V gene sequence: CDR1 SNHLY, CDR2 FYNNEI. The V and J ends lost 8 bases and 12 bases respectively, with 8 bases between them. This CDR3 is 10 amino acids long.

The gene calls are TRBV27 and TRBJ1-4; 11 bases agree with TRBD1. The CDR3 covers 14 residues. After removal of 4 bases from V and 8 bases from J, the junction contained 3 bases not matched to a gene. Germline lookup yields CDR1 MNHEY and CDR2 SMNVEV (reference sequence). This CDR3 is CASSSGQGGEKLFF. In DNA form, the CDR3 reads TGTGCCAGCAGTTCGGGACAGGGGGGGGAAAAACTGTTTTTT.

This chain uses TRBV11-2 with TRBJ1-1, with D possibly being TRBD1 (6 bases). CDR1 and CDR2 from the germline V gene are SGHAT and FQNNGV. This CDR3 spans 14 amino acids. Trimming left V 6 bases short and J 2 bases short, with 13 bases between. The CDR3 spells CASRWTETNTEAFF. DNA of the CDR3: TGTGCCAGCAGATGGACAGAAACAAACACTGAAGCTTTCTTT.

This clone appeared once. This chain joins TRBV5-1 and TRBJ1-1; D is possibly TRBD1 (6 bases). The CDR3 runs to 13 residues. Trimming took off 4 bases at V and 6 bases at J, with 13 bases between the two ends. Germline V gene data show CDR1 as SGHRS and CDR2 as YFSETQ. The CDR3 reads CASSTPGVPEAFF. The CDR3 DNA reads TGCGCCAGCAGCACACCAGGGGTCCCTGAAGCTTTCTTT.

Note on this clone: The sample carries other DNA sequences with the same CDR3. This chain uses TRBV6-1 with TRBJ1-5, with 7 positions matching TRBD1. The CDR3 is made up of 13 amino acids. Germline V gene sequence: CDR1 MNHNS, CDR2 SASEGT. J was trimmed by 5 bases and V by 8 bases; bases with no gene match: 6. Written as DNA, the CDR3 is TGTGCCAGCTGTTTTACAGGGGATCAGCCCCAGCATTTT. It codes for CASCFTGDQPQHF.

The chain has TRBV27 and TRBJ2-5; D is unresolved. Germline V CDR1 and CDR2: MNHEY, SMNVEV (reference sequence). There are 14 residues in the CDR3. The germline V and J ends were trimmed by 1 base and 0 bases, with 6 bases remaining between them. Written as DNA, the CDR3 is TGTGCCAGCAGTTTATTAGAGGACCAAGAGACCCAGTACTTC. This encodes CASSLLEDQETQYF.

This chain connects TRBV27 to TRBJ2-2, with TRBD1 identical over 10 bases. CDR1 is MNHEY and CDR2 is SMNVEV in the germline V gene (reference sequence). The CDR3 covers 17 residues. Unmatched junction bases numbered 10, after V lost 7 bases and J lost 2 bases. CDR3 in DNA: TGTGCCAGCACTTCGGGACAGGGGATCCCCAACACCGGGGAGCTGTTTTTT. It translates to CASTSGQGIPNTGELFF.

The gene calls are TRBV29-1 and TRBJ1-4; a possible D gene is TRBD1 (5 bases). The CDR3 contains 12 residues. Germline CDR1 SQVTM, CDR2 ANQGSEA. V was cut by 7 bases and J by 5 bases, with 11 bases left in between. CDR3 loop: CSAGTLNEKLFF. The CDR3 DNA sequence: TGCAGCGCCGGGACCTTAAATGAAAAACTGTTTTTT.